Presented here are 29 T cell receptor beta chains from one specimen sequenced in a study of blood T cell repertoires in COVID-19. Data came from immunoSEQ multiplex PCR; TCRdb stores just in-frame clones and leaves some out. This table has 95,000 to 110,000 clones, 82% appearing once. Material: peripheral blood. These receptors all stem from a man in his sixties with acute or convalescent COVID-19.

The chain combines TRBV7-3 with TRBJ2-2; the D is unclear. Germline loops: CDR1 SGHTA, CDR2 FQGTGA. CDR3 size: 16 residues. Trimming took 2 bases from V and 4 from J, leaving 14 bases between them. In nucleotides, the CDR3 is TGTGCCAGCAGCTTATTACCCCTCCCGGGCACCGGGGAGCTGTTTTTT. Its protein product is CASSLLPLPGTGELFF.

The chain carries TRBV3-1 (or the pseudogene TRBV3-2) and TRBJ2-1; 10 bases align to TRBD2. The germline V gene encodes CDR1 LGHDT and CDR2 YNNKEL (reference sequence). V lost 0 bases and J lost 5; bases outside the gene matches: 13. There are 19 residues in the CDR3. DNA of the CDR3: TGTGCCAGCAGCCAAGACTCGACTAGCGGGCCTAAGGAGCACAATGAGCAGTTCTTC. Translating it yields CASSQDSTSGPKEHNEQFF.

Written as DNA, the CDR3 is TGTGCCAGCAGTGACTCGGACAGGGAAAATCAGCCCCAGCATTTT. Protein sequence: CASSDSDRENQPQHF. V usage is TRBV6-4 and J usage is TRBJ1-5; 8 nucleotides align to TRBD1. Germline V gene sequence: CDR1 MRHNA, CDR2 SNTAGT. This CDR3 spans 15 amino acids. V was pared by 0 bases and J by 4 bases, with 2 bases of the junction left unmatched.

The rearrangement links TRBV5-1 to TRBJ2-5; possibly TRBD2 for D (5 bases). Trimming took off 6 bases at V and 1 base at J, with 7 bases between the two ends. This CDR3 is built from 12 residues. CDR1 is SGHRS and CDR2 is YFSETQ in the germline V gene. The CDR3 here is CASTSSQETQYF. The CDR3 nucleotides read TGCGCCAGCACTAGCAGCCAAGAGACCCAGTACTTC.

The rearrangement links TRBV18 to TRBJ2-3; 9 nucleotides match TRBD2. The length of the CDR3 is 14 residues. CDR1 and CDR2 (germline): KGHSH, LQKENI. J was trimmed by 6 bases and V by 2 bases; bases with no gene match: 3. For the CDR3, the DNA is TGTGCCAGCTCACCAGGCGGGGGGGCGGATACGCAGTATTTT. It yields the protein CASSPGGGADTQYF.

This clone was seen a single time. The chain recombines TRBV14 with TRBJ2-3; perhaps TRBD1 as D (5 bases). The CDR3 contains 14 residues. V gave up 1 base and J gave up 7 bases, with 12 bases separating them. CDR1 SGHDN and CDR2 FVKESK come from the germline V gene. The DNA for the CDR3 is TGTGCCAGCAGCCAAGGTCTCCAGGGCTATACGCAGTATTTT. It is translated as CASSQGLQGYTQYF.

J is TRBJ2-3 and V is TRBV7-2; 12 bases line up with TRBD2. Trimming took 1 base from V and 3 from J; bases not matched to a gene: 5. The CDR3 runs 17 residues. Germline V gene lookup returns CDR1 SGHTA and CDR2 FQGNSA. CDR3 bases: TGTGCCAGCAGCTTAGGGTCTAGCGGGAGGGTTACAGATACGCAGTATTTT. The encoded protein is CASSLGSSGRVTDTQYF.

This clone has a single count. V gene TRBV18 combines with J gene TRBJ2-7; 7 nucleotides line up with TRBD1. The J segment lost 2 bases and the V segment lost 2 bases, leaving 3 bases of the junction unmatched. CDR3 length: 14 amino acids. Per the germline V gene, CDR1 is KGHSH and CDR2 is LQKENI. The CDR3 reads CASSPNRGPYEQYF. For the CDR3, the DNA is TGTGCCAGCTCACCAAACAGGGGACCCTACGAGCAGTACTTC.

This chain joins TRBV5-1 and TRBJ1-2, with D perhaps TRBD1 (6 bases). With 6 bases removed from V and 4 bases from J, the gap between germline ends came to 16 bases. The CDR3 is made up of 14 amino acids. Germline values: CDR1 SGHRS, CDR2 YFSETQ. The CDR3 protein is CASTHSGGAYGYTF. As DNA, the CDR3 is TGCGCCAGCACCCATTCGGGGGGCGCCTATGGCTACACCTTC.

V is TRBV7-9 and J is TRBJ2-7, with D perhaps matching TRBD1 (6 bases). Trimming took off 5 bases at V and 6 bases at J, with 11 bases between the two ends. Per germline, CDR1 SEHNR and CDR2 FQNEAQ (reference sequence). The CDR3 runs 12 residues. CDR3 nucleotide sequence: TGTGCCAGCAGCCCCCAGGGGCCCGAGCAGTACTTC. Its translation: CASSPQGPEQYF.

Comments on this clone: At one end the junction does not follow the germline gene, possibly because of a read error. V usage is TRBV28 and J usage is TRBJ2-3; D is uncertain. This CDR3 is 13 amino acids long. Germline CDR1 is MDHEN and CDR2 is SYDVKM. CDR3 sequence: CAGRIESTDTQYF. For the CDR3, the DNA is TGTGCCGGCAGAATAGAGAGCACAGATACGCAGTATTTT.

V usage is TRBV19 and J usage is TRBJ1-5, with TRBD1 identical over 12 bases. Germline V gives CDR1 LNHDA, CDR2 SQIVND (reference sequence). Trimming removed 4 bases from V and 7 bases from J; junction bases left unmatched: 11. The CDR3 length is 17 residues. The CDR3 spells CASSKASGTGGQQPQHF. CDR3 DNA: TGTGCCAGTAGTAAAGCATCCGGGACAGGGGGCCAACAGCCCCAGCATTTT.

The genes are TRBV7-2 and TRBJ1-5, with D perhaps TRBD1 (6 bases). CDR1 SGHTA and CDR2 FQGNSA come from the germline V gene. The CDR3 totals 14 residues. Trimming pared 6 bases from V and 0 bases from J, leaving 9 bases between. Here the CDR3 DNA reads TGTGCCAGCAGACAGACAGGTAGCAATCAGCCCCAGCATTTT. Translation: CASRQTGSNQPQHF.

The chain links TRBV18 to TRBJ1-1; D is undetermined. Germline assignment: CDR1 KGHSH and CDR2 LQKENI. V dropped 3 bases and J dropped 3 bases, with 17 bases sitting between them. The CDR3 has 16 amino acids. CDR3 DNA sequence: TGTGCCAGCTCACCTGCTTCGCGGGTATCAGACACTGAAGCTTTCTTT. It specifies CASSPASRVSDTEAFF. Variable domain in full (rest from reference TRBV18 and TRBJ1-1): NAGVMQNPRHLVRRRGQEARLRCSPMKGHSHVYWYRQLPEEGLKFMVYLQKENIIDESGMPKERFSAEFPKEGPSILRIQQVVRGDSAAYFCASSPASRVSDTEAFFGQGTRLTVV.

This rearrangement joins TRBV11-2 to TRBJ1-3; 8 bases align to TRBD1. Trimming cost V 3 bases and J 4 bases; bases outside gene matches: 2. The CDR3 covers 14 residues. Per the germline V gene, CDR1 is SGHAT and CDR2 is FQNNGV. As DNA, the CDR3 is TGTGCCAGCAGCTTCGGACAGGGAGGAAACACCATATATTTT. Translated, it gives CASSFGQGGNTIYF.

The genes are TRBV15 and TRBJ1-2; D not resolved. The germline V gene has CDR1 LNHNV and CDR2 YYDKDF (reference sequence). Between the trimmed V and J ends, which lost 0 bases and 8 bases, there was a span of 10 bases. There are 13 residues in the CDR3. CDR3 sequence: CATSRDGEGGYTF. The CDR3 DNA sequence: TGTGCCACCAGCAGAGACGGGGAGGGAGGCTACACCTTC.

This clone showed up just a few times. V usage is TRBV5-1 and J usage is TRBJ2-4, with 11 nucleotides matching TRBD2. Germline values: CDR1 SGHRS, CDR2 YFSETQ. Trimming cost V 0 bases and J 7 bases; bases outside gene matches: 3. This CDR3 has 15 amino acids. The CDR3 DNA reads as TGCGCCAGCAGCTTGGGACTAGCGGGGTGGAACATTCAGTACTTC. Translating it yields CASSLGLAGWNIQYF.

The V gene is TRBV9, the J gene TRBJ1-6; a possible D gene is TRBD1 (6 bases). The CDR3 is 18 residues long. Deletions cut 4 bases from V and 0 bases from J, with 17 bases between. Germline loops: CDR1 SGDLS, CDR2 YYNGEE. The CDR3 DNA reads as TGTGCCAGCAGCCCCGACAGGTATAGAAGCTCCTATAATTCACCCCTCCACTTT. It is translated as CASSPDRYRSSYNSPLHF.

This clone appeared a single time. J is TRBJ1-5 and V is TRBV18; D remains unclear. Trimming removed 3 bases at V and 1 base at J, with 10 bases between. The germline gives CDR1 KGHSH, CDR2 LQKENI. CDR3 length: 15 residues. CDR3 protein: CASSPASDSNQPQHF. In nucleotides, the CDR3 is TGTGCCAGCTCACCGGCCAGCGACAGCAATCAGCCCCAGCATTTT.

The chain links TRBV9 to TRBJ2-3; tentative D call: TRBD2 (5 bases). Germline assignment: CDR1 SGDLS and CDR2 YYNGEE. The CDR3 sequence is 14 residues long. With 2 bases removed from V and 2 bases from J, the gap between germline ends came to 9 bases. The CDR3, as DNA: TGTGCCAGCAGCGTTATAGCGAACACAGATACGCAGTATTTT. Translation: CASSVIANTDTQYF.

CDR3 bases: TGTGCCATCAGTGACCTTAACGCGGGGGCGTACAATGAGCAGTTCTTC. Translation gives CAISDLNAGAYNEQFF. V gene TRBV10-3 combines with J gene TRBJ2-1; D is possibly TRBD2 (7 bases). The V gene lost 3 bases and the J gene lost 4 bases, with 16 bases spanning the gap. The CDR3 contains 16 residues. Germline V CDR1 and CDR2: ENHRY, SYGVKD.

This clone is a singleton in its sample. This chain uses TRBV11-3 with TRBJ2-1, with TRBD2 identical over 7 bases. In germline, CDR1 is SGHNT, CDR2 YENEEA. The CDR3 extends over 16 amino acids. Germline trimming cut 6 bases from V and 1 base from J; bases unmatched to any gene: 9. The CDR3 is CASSPGRGGSYNEQFF. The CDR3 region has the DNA TGTGCCAGCAGTCCAGGGAGGGGAGGTTCCTACAATGAGCAGTTCTTC. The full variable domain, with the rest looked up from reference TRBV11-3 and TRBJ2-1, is EAGVVQSPRYKIIEKKQPVAFWCNPISGHNTLYWYLQNLGQGPELLIRYENEEAVDDSQLPKDRFSAERLKGVDSTLKIQPAELGDSAVYLCASSPGRGGSYNEQFFGPGTRLTVL.

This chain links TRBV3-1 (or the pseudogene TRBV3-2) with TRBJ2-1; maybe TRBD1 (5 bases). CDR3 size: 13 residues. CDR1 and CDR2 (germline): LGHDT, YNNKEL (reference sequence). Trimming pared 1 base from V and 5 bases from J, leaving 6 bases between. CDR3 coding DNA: TGTGCCAGCAGCCAAGCCAGGGACAATGAGCAGTTCTTC. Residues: CASSQARDNEQFF.

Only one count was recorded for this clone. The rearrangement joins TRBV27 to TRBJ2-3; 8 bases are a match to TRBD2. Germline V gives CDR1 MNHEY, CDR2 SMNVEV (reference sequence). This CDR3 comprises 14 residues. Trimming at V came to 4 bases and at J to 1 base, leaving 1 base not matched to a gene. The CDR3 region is CASSWGLGTDTQYF. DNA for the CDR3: TGTGCCAGCAGTTGGGGACTAGGCACAGATACGCAGTATTTT.

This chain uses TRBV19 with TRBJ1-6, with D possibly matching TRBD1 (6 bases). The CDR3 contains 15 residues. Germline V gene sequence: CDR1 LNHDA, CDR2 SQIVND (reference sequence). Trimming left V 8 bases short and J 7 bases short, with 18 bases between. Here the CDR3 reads CASGWGGARNSPLHF. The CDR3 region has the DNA TGTGCCAGTGGCTGGGGGGGCGCAAGGAATTCACCCCTCCACTTT.

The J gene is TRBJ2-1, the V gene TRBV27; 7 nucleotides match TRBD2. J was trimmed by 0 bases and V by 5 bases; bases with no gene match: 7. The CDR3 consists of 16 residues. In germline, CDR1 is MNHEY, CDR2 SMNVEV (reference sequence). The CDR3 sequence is CASSPLGGGSYNEQFF. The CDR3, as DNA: TGTGCCAGCAGTCCCCTTGGGGGGGGCTCCTACAATGAGCAGTTCTTC.

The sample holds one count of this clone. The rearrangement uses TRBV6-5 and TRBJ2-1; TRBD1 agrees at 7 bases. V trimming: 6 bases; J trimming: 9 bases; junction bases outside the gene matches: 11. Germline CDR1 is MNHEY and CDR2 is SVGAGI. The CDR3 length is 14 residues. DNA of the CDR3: TGTGCCAGCAGCCCGACAGGGCGTCGGGGTGAGCAGTTCTTC. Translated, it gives CASSPTGRRGEQFF.

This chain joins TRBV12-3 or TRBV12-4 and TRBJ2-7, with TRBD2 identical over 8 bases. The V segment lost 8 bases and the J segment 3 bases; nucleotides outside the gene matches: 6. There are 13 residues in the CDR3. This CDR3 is CASGPGGGYEQYF. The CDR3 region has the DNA TGTGCCAGCGGCCCGGGAGGGGGCTACGAGCAGTACTTC.

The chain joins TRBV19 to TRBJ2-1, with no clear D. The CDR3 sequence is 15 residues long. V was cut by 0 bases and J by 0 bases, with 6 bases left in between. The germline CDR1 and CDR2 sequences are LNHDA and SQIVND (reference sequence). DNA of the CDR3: TGTGCCAGTAGTATAGACACAAACTCCTACAATGAGCAGTTCTTC. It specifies CASSIDTNSYNEQFF.